These T cell receptor beta chains were read from a single sample in a study of OX40 agonist ivuxolimab in advanced cancers. The data were produced by immunoSEQ multiplex PCR, yet TCRdb's version contains in-frame clones alone and is incomplete. This table holds some 74,000 clones, about 85% found once. Sequences were derived from CD4+ or CD8+ T cells sorted from blood, sampled in a trial of the OX40 agonist ivuxolimab. These receptors were obtained from an adult with an advanced solid tumor such as melanoma, head and neck, liver or kidney cancer. Each CDR3 is given with its conserved first and last residue. A D gene is named only where the DNA matches it firmly. Only part of the rows carry a size: once, few, many, or a class if the clone is expanded.

cdr3_nt	cdr3_aa	v_call	clone_size	d_call	j_call
TGTGCCAGCAGCCTCGGGACAGGGAATGAAAAACTGTTTTTT	CASSLGTGNEKLFF	TRBV2	.	TRBD1	TRBJ1-4
TGTGCCAGCAGCTTCAGGGCTGAGAACACTGAAGCTTTCTTT	CASSFRAENTEAFF	TRBV5-5	.	.	TRBJ1-1
TGTGCCAGCAGACCGGGACTAGCGGGAGGCACAGATACGCAGTATTTT	CASRPGLAGGTDTQYF	TRBV7-3	.	TRBD2	TRBJ2-3
TGTGCCAGCAGGCCTACCCAGGGGGCAGGTCAGCCCCAGCATTTT	CASRPTQGAGQPQHF	TRBV6-6	once	TRBD1	TRBJ1-5
TGTGCCAGCAGCCCGCAGACAGGGGCCTACACCGGGGAGCTGTTTTTT	CASSPQTGAYTGELFF	TRBV5-5	.	TRBD1	TRBJ2-2
TGTGCCGCGGGACCCTCTCCAAACATTCAGTACTTC	CAAGPSPNIQYF	TRBV28	.	.	TRBJ2-4
TGTGCCAGCTCACCAGGGCGAGGAGGGAATGAAAAACTGTTTTTT	CASSPGRGGNEKLFF	TRBV18	.	.	TRBJ1-4
TGTGCCAGCAGCCCGACAGAGTCGAACACTGAAGCTTTCTTT	CASSPTESNTEAFF	TRBV27	.	.	TRBJ1-1
TGTGCCAGCAGGGATTCGACAGGGGCCGATCAGCCCCAGCATTTT	CASRDSTGADQPQHF	TRBV28	.	TRBD1	TRBJ1-5
TGTGCCAGCAGCCACCAGGGGTATCAGCCCCAGCATTTT	CASSHQGYQPQHF	TRBV6-1	.	.	TRBJ1-5
TGCGCCAGCAGCTTGGGGGTTGGCAATGAGCAGTTCTTC	CASSLGVGNEQFF	TRBV5-1	.	.	TRBJ2-1
TGTGCCAGCAGCCGTACAGGATACGACACTGAAGCTTTCTTT	CASSRTGYDTEAFF	TRBV5-4	.	.	TRBJ1-1
TGCGCCAGCAGCTTGGAGGGGGACGGGCAGCCCCAGCATTTT	CASSLEGDGQPQHF	TRBV5-1	.	.	TRBJ1-5
TGTGCCAGCAGCTTAAGGACTAGTAGCCACGAGCAGTACTTC	CASSLRTSSHEQYF	TRBV11-2	.	TRBD2	TRBJ2-7
TGTGCCAGCAGTTTCTCCCTTAGGGGCCCCACTGAAGCTTTCTTT	CASSFSLRGPTEAFF	TRBV27	.	.	TRBJ1-1
TGTGCCAGCAGCGGCGGAGGGTCAGGGGGCCTAGAATCTCTGGGAGAGCAGTACTTC	CASSGGGSGGLESLGEQYF	TRBV9	.	TRBD1	TRBJ2-7
TGTGCCAGCAGCTCCACGGGACGTTTAAGCTCTGGGGCCAACGTCCTGACTTTC	CASSSTGRLSSGANVLTF	TRBV5-4	.	.	TRBJ2-6
TGTGCCAGCAGCTTATTTACAGGGGACGACGAGCAGTACTTC	CASSLFTGDDEQYF	TRBV7-9	.	TRBD1	TRBJ2-7
TGCGCCAGCAGCTTGGTCCTTAGCCTAGCGGGGGGCCGGAAATACAATGAGCAGTTCTTC	CASSLVLSLAGGRKYNEQFF	TRBV5-1	.	TRBD2	TRBJ2-1
TGCAGTGCTAGGGGGGGGCACGGCTACACCTTC	CSARGGHGYTF	TRBV20-1	few	.	TRBJ1-2